Listed here is a single T cell receptor (beta chain). The antigen remains undetermined. PCR used 60 Vbeta primers and 13 Jbeta primers. Authors' analysis steps: There were about 80 million unique TCR beta chains by a later count, and 10 million to 12 million of them were shared. The table came from immunoSEQ multiplex PCR; TCRdb's copy has only in-frame clones and leaves some out. The DNA gave D and trimming, while V, J and clone size come from that table. The data contain roughly 110,000 clones, 70% of them seen just once; the ten biggest clones take up around 9%. Trimming took 6 bases from V and 0 from J, leaving 12 bases between them. Germline CDR1 MNHEY, CDR2 SVGAGI. The CDR3 consists of 15 residues. The data were taken from a study of cytomegalovirus exposure and HLA in healthy donors. Across the whole study: About 85 million unique TCR sequences came from HLA-typed donors in an early release.

The study, taken as a whole, reports: A later analysis by the authors found several of the most significant clusters apparently linked to common viral pathogens. Previously analyzed data showed that most TCR beta V segments were productive at a frequency of about 87% or about 30%.

The chain recombines TRBV6-5 with TRBJ1-5, with D hard to call. Sequencing was performed on PBMCs. The receptor's source is a man between 25 and 39 years old in good health and CMV-seropositive. CDR3 DNA: TGTGCCAGCAGCCCTCACAGAGATAGCAATCAGCCCCAGCATTTT. This codes for CASSPHRDSNQPQHF.